The rows below give T cell receptor beta chains drawn from one sample of a study of human T cells and chemical hapten exposure. TCRdb reanalysed the RACE reads using MiXCR and keeps one entry per CDR3 protein. The table includes 99,000 or so distinct CDR3 sequences, less than 14% detected once. The sample was whole blood, taken in connection with sensitization to the hapten diphenylcyclopropenone (DPC). The receptor set was obtained from a woman in her fifties or sixties with alopecia areata. Some clones in this sample may be carry-over from other donors' samples. The CDR3 runs from the conserved cysteine through the conserved F or W. Each record gives: D gene, clone size, J gene, V gene, CDR3 protein, CDR3 DNA. A D gene is named only where the DNA matches it firmly. Only some rows state a clone size, as once, few, many or a class for expanded clones.

NA	few	TRBJ1-4	TRBV30	CAWSQGEKLFF	TGTGCCTGGAGTCAGGGCGAAAAACTGTTTTTT
NA	few	TRBJ2-1	TRBV2	CASSPGRSYNEQFF	TGTGCCAGCAGCCCAGGGCGCTCCTACAATGAGCAGTTCTTC
NA	few	TRBJ2-7	TRBV11-2	CASSLGEVLEFEQYF	TGTGCCAGCAGCTTAGGGGAGGTTTTAGAATTTGAGCAGTACTTC
NA	few	TRBJ2-7	TRBV2	CASSNSEFYEQYF	TGTGCCAGCAGTAACAGCGAATTCTACGAGCAGTACTTC
TRBD2	many	TRBJ2-2	TRBV19	CASSPSGGAAGELFF	TGTGCCAGTAGCCCGAGCGGGGGGGCGGCCGGGGAGCTGTTTTTT
NA	many	TRBJ2-1	TRBV12-3/TRBV12-4	CASSREPHNEQFF	TGTGCCAGCAGTCGTGAACCCCACAATGAGCAGTTCTTC
NA	few	TRBJ1-4	TRBV2	CASSTVRGTSNEKLFF	TGTGCCAGCAGCACCGTCAGGGGTACATCTAATGAAAAACTGTTTTTT
TRBD1	many	TRBJ1-2	TRBV18	CASSPIVSRGVYGYTF	TGTGCCAGCTCACCTATTGTGTCCAGGGGGGTCTATGGCTACACCTTC
NA	few	TRBJ2-7	TRBV5-6	CASMTPPGEQYF	TGTGCCAGCATGACCCCCCCCGGCGAGCAGTACTTC
NA	many	TRBJ2-1	TRBV4-1	CASSPGAHSYNEQFF	TGCGCCAGCAGCCCCGGGGCCCACTCCTACAATGAGCAGTTCTTC
TRBD1	NA	TRBJ2-2	TRBV6-5	CASAPLGGGTGELFF	TGTGCCAGCGCCCCTCTAGGGGGCGGTACCGGGGAGCTGTTTTTT
TRBD2	few	TRBJ2-1	TRBV10-1	CASSGGIAGQQFF	TGCGCCAGCAGTGGCGGAATAGCGGGGCAGCAGTTCTTC
TRBD1	many	TRBJ2-7	TRBV6-1	CASTTLTGGSYEQYF	TGTGCCAGCACCACCCTGACAGGGGGTAGCTACGAGCAGTACTTC
NA	NA	TRBJ2-1	TRBV13	CASSLGSGFHEQFF	TGTGCCAGCAGCTTAGGGTCAGGGTTCCATGAGCAGTTCTTC
TRBD2	few	TRBJ2-3	TRBV7-3	CASGRDGGTDTQYF	TGTGCCAGCGGGAGGGACGGGGGCACAGATACGCAGTATTTT
NA	many	TRBJ2-2	TRBV7-3	CASSLTVAANTGELFF	TGTGCCAGCAGCTTAACCGTGGCAGCGAACACCGGGGAGCTGTTTTTT
NA	many	TRBJ1-5	TRBV19	CASNLRGGYQPQHF	TGTGCCAGTAACTTACGGGGAGGCTATCAGCCCCAGCATTTT
NA	many	TRBJ2-2	TRBV7-7	CASSSGLGGSGTGELFF	TGTGCTAGCAGCTCGGGACTTGGGGGTTCGGGCACCGGGGAGCTGTTTTTT
NA	few	TRBJ2-3	TRBV29-1	CSVSSGTDTQYF	TGCAGCGTATCCTCCGGCACAGATACGCAGTATTTT
NA	many	TRBJ1-6	TRBV3-1	CASSQFDFRGGSPLHF	TGTGCCAGCAGCCAATTTGACTTTAGGGGAGGTTCACCCCTCCACTTT
NA	many	TRBJ2-3	TRBV30	CAWRTPGRRDTDTQYF	TGTGCCTGGAGGACGCCAGGACGCAGGGACACAGATACGCAGTATTTT
NA	many	TRBJ2-1	TRBV20-1	CSARGGETQNEQFF	TGCAGTGCGCGAGGGGGAGAGACACAAAATGAGCAGTTCTTC
NA	NA	TRBJ2-7	TRBV13	CASSLASGGGEQYF	TGTGCCAGCAGCTTAGCTTCTGGAGGGGGCGAGCAGTACTTC
NA	few	TRBJ1-5	TRBV7-3	CASSHDRNQPQHF	TGTGCCAGCAGCCACGACAGAAATCAGCCCCAGCATTTT
NA	many	TRBJ2-3	TRBV10-3	CAISEAQGSPRDTQYF	TGTGCCATCAGTGAGGCTCAGGGGTCACCCAGAGATACGCAGTATTTT
NA	many	TRBJ2-5	TRBV18	CASSPQTMQETQYF	TGTGCCAGCTCACCACAGACGATGCAAGAGACCCAGTACTTC
NA	NA	TRBJ2-2	TRBV5-1	CASTVSGTGELFF	TGCGCCAGCACCGTGTCTGGGACCGGGGAGCTGTTTTTT
TRBD1	few	TRBJ1-1	TRBV3-1	CASTTADRAKSEAFF	TGTGCCAGCACCACCGCGGACAGGGCGAAATCCGAAGCTTTCTTT
NA	many	TRBJ2-3	TRBV6-1	CASRAKTGGTDTQYF	TGTGCCAGCAGGGCCAAGACAGGAGGCACAGATACGCAGTATTTT
TRBD1	many	TRBJ2-2	TRBV7-3	CASSFMGQGANTGELFF	TGTGCCAGCAGCTTTATGGGACAGGGGGCGAACACCGGGGAGCTGTTTTTT
NA	many	TRBJ2-2	TRBV19	CASSIKGETGELFF	TGTGCCAGTAGTATAAAGGGGGAGACCGGGGAGCTGTTTTTT
NA	many	TRBJ2-7	TRBV7-9	CASSRGGEQYF	TGTGCCAGCAGCCGGGGCGGCGAGCAGTACTTC
NA	few	TRBJ2-3	TRBV5-1	CASSLNPDIVSTDTQYF	TGCGCCAGCAGCTTGAATCCGGACATAGTAAGCACAGATACGCAGTATTTT
NA	few	TRBJ1-1	TRBV20-1	CSAIQGRNTEAFF	TGCAGTGCAATACAGGGACGTAACACTGAAGCTTTCTTT
NA	few	TRBJ2-7	TRBV24-1	CATQNLRTGDEQYF	TGTGCCACCCAGAACCTGCGAACGGGGGACGAGCAGTACTTC
TRBD1	many	TRBJ2-7	TRBV29-1	CSVRTGLSYEQYF	TGCAGCGTAAGGACAGGGCTCTCCTACGAGCAGTACTTC
TRBD1	NA	TRBJ1-2	TRBV20-1	CSAEAQGNYGYTF	TGCAGTGCCGAGGCACAGGGGAACTATGGCTACACCTTC
NA	many	TRBJ2-2	TRBV10-3	CAIRSTRQNTGELFF	TGTGCCATCAGATCGACTAGGCAGAACACCGGGGAGCTGTTTTTT
NA	few	TRBJ1-3	TRBV21-1	CASSKATPGKTVGNTIYF	TGTGCCAGCAGCAAAGCGACGCCGGGAAAGACAGTTGGAAACACCATATATTTT
TRBD1	many	TRBJ2-7	TRBV7-8	CASSLWTGAYEQYF	TGTGCCAGCAGCTTATGGACAGGGGCCTACGAGCAGTACTTC
NA	NA	TRBJ2-7	TRBV4-2	CASSPRPFMGSYEQYF	TGTGCCAGCAGCCCCCGCCCGTTTATGGGCTCCTACGAGCAGTACTTC
NA	many	TRBJ1-2	TRBV10-2	CASSEGALTYGYTF	TGCGCCAGCAGTGAGGGGGCGCTTACATATGGCTACACCTTC
NA	many	TRBJ1-3	TRBV4-1	CASSQLSGENTIYF	TGCGCCAGCAGCCAACTTTCAGGGGAAAACACCATATATTTT
TRBD2	few	TRBJ2-1	TRBV7-9	CASSQGLADYNEQFF	TGTGCCAGCAGCCAGGGACTAGCGGACTACAATGAGCAGTTCTTC
TRBD2	few	TRBJ2-1	TRBV10-3	CAIRSGLAGGYNEQFF	TGTGCCATCAGATCGGGACTAGCGGGGGGGTACAATGAGCAGTTCTTC
NA	few	TRBJ2-7	TRBV7-9	CASSPHESSQGEQYF	TGTGCCAGCAGCCCACACGAGAGCTCCCAAGGAGAGCAGTACTTC
TRBD2	NA	TRBJ2-3	TRBV18	CASSPPLAGVDF	TGTGCCAGCTCACCACCTCTTGCGGGGGTTGATTTT
TRBD1	many	TRBJ2-7	TRBV2	CASRGDRGYEQYF	TGTGCCAGCAGGGGGGACAGGGGGTACGAGCAGTACTTC
NA	many	TRBJ2-7	TRBV12-3/TRBV12-4	CASSLAGGQYF	TGTGCCAGCAGTTTAGCGGGGGGGCAGTACTTC
NA	many	TRBJ2-7	TRBV7-2	CASSFRRPQTYEQYF	TGTGCCAGCAGCTTCCGTCGACCCCAAACCTACGAGCAGTACTTC